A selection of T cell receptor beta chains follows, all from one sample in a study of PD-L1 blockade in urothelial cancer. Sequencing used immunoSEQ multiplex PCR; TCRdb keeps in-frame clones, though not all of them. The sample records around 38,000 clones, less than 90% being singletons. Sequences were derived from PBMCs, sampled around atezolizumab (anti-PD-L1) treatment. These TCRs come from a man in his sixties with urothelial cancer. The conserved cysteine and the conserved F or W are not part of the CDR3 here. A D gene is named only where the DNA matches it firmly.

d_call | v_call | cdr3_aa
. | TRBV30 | AWRNGGEPLH
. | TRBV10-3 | AISGRQNTEAF
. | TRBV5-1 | ASSLDGGNTDTQY
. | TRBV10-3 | AISVYTFGSAEAF
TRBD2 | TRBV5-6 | ASSGRLALYNEQF
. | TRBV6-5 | ASSYQFGREAF
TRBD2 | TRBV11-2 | AAGEGGGTDTQY
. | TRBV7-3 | ASSVGQEQF
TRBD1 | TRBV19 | ASSTGQGGRYGYT
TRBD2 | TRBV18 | ASARSGLAYEQY
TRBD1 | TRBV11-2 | ASRATGDTEAF
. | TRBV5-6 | ASSFRGGNQPQH
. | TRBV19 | ASRLRASYNSPLH
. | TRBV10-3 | AITGHRSYNEQF
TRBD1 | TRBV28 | ASSSKGRQGTGKLF
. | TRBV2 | ASSDRTDKNIQY
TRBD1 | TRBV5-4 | ASSPRQGAAYEQY
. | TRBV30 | AWSQGKGPQETQY
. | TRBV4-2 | ASSQDRDSSGNTIY
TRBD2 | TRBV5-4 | ASSGGLAGFYEQY
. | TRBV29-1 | SVEGSGSTDTQY
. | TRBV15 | ATSRDQTMYGYT
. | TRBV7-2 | ASSADTNYGYT
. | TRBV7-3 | ASSPQGGVIYEQY
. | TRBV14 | ASSRGSFYEQY
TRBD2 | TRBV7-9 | ASSLGLAGGAYNEQF
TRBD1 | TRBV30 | ACPSRDRVEAF
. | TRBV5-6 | ASSLGGRPQH